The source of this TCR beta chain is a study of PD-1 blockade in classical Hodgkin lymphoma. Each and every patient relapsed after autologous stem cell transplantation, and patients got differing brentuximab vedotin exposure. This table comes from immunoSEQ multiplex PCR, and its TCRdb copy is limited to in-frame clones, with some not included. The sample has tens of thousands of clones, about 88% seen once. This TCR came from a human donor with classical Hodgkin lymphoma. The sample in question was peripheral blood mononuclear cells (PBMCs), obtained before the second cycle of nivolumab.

The CDR3 spells CASSDAQRATDTQYF. CDR3 nucleotide sequence: TGTGCCAGCAGTGACGCACAGCGGGCAACAGATACGCAGTATTTT. V usage is TRBV2 and J usage is TRBJ2-3, with D possibly matching TRBD2 (6 bases). This CDR3 has 15 amino acids. Germline V gene lookup returns CDR1 SNHLY and CDR2 FYNNEI. Trimming stripped 3 bases from V and 3 bases from J, with 13 bases between.